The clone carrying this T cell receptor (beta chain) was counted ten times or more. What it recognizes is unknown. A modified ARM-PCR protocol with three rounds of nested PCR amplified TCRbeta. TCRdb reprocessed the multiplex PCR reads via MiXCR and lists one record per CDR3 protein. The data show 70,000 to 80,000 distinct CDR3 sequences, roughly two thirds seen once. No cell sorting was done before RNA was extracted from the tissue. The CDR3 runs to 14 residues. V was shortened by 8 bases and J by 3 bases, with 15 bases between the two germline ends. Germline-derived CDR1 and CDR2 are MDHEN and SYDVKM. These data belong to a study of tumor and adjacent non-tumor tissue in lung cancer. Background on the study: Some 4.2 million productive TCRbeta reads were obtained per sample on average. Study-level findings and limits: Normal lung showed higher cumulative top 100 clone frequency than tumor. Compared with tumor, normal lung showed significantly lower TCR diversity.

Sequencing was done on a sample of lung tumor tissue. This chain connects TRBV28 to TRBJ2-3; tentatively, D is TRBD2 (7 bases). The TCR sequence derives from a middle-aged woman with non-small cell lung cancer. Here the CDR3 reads CASGGGGATDTQYF. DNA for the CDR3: TGTGCCAGCGGAGGGGGGGGAGCAACAGATACGCAGTATTTT.